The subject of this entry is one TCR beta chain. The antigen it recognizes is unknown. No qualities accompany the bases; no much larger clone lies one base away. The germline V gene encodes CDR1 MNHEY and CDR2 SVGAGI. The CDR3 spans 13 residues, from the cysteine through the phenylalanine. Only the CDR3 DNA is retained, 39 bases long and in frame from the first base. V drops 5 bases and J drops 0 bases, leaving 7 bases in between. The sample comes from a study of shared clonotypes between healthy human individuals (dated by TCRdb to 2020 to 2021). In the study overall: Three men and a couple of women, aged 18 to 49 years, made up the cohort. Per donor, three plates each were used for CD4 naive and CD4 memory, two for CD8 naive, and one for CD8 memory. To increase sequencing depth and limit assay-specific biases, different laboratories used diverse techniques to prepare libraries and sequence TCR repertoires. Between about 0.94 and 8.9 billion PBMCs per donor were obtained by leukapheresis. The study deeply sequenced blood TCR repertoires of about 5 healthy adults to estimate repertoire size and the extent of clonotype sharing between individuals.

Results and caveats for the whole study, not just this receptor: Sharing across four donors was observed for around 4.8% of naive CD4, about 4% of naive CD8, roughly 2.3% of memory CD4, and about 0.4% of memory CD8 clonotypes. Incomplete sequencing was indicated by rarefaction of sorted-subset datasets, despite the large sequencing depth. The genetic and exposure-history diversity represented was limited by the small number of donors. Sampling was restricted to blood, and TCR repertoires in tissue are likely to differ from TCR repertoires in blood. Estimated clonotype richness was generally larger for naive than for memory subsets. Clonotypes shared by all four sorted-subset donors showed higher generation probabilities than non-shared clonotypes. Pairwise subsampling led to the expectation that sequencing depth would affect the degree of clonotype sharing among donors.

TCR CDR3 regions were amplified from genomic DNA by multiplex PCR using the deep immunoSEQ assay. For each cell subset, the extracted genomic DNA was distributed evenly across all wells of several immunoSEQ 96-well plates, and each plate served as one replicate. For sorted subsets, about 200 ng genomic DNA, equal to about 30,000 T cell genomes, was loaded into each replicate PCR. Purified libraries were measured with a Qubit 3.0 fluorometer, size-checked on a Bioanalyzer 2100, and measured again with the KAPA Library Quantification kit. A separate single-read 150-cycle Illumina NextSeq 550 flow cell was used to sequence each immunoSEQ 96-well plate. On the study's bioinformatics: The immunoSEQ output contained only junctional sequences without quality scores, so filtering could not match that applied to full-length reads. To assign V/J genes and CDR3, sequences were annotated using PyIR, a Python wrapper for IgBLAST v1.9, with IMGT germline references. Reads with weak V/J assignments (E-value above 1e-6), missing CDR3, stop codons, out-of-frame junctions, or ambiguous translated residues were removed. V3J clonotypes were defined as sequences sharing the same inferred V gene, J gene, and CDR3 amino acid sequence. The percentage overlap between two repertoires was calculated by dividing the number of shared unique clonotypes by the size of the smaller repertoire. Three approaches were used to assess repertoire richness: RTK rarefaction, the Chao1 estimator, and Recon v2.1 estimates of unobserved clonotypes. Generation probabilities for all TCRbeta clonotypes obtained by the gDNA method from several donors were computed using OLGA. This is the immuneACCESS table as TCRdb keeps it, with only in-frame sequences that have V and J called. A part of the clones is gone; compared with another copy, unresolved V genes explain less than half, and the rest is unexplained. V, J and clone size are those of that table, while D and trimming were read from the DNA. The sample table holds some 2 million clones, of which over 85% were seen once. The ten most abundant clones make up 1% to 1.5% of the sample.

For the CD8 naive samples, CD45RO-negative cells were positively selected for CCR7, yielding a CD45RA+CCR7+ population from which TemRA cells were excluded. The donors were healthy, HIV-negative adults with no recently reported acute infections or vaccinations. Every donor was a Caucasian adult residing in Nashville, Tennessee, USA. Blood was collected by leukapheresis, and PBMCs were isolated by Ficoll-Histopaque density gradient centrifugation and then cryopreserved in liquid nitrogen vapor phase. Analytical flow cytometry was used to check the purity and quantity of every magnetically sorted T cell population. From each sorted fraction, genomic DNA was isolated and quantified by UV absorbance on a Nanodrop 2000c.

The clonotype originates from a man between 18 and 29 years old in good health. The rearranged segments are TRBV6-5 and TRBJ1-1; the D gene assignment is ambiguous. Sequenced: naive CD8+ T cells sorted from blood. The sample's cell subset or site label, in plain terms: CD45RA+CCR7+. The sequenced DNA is TGTGCCAGCAGTCAAGAGATGAACACTGAAGCTTTCTTT. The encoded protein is CASSQEMNTEAFF.